The 21 T cell receptor beta chains below come from one sample, sequenced in a study of technical replicates of blood from four donors. Assay used: immunoSEQ multiplex PCR; TCRdb lists only in-frame clones, some missing. The sample has around 9,000 clones; 91% are singletons. What was sequenced was PBMCs. Every receptor here comes from a human donor in good health.

V gene TRBV5-6 combines with J gene TRBJ2-2; D call uncertain. Germline V gene sequence: CDR1 SGHDT, CDR2 YYEEEE. Trimming cost V 2 bases and J 3 bases, with 8 bases left between them. The CDR3 extends over 14 amino acids. In DNA, the CDR3 is TGTGCCAGCAGCTTTGGCCATTACACCGGGGAGCTGTTTTTT. Its protein is CASSFGHYTGELFF.

This sequence joins TRBV7-2 and TRBJ1-5; no clear D. CDR3 length equals 13 residues. CDR1 and CDR2 (germline): SGHTA, FQGNSA. V lost 2 bases to trimming and J lost 5 bases, with 7 bases between them. Here the CDR3 reads CASSLTSDQPQHF. For the CDR3, the DNA is TGTGCCAGCAGCTTAACCAGCGATCAGCCCCAGCATTTT. Filled out from reference TRBV7-2 and TRBJ1-5, the complete variable domain reads GAGVSQSPSNKVTEKGKDVELRCDPISGHTALYWYRQSLGQGLEFLIYFQGNSAPDKSGLPSDRFSAERTGGSVSTLTIQRTQQEDSAVYLCASSLTSDQPQHFGDGTRLSIL.

The V call is TRBV27, the J call TRBJ2-1, with 8 bases matching TRBD2. This CDR3 spans 16 amino acids. Per the germline V gene, CDR1 is MNHEY and CDR2 is SMNVEV (reference sequence). V gave up 3 bases and J gave up 0 bases; unmatched junction bases: 4. Written as DNA, the CDR3 is TGTGCCAGCAGTTTCCCGAGCGGGAGCTCCTACAATGAGCAGTTCTTC. Its translation: CASSFPSGSSYNEQFF.

This rearrangement joins TRBV7-9 to TRBJ2-3; 12 nucleotides line up with TRBD2. CDR1 is SEHNR and CDR2 is FQNEAQ in the germline V gene (reference sequence). There are 16 residues in the CDR3. V was pared by 5 bases and J by 2 bases, with 5 bases of the junction left unmatched. Written as DNA, the CDR3 is TGTGCCAGCAGCCAGCTAGCGGGAGGGTTCACAGATACGCAGTATTTT. Its translation is CASSQLAGGFTDTQYF. Full variable domain (missing parts from reference TRBV7-9 and TRBJ2-3): DTGVSQNPRHKITKRGQNVTFRCDPISEHNRLYWYRQTLGQGPEFLTYFQNEAQLEKSRLLSDRFSAERPKGSFSTLEIQRTEQGDSAMYLCASSQLAGGFTDTQYFGPGTRLTVL.

The chain carries TRBV5-5 and TRBJ2-7; D is possibly TRBD2 (5 bases). The length of the CDR3 is 14 residues. Germline V gene lookup returns CDR1 SGHKS and CDR2 YYEKEE (reference sequence). Trimming cost V 1 base and J 0 bases, with 8 bases left between them. The CDR3 here is CASSLSGDSYEQYF. CDR3 nucleotides: TGTGCCAGCAGCTTGTCCGGGGACTCCTACGAGCAGTACTTC. The full variable domain, rest sourced from reference TRBV5-5 and TRBJ2-7, is DAGVTQSPTHLIKTRGQQVTLRCSPISGHKSVSWYQQVLGQGPQFIFQYYEKEERGRGNFPDRFSARQFPNYSSELNVNALLLGDSALYLCASSLSGDSYEQYFGPGTRLTVT.

The chain joins TRBV25-1 to TRBJ2-7, with 8 bases lining up with TRBD2. The CDR3 spans 16 residues. Germline values: CDR1 MGHDK, CDR2 SYGVNS. Trimming removed 3 bases from V and 2 bases from J; junction bases left unmatched: 9. In DNA, the CDR3 is TGTGCCAGCAGTGAGGGGGGTTTAGCGGGAACCTACGAGCAGTACTTC. Protein sequence: CASSEGGLAGTYEQYF.

V is TRBV18 and J is TRBJ1-2, with 10 bases that match TRBD1. CDR3 size: 15 residues. Germline loops: CDR1 KGHSH, CDR2 LQKENI. Losses at the gene ends were 4 bases for V and 8 bases for J; bases not matched to a gene: 10. The CDR3 is CASSHPLGTGDGYTF. The CDR3 nucleotides are TGTGCCAGCTCACACCCATTGGGGACAGGGGACGGCTACACCTTC. Full variable domain (outside the CDR3, taken from reference TRBV18 and TRBJ1-2): NAGVMQNPRHLVRRRGQEARLRCSPMKGHSHVYWYRQLPEEGLKFMVYLQKENIIDESGMPKERFSAEFPKEGPSILRIQQVVRGDSAAYFCASSHPLGTGDGYTFGSGTRLTVV.

The chain carries TRBV2 and TRBJ2-2; tentatively, D is TRBD2 (5 bases). The CDR3 runs to 11 residues. Trimming removed 7 bases from V and 10 bases from J, with 10 bases in between. Germline CDR1 and CDR2: SNHLY and FYNNEI. The CDR3 bases are TGTGCCAGCACCGCGAGGGCGGAGCTGTTTTTT. Residues: CASTARAELFF.

V and J are TRBV5-4 and TRBJ2-1; 11 nucleotides match TRBD1. The CDR3 has 18 amino acids. The J segment lost 5 bases and the V segment lost 6 bases, leaving 16 bases of the junction unmatched. Germline CDR1 reads SGHNT; CDR2 reads YYREEE (reference sequence). The CDR3 reads CASKPGTGGRKENNEQFF. The CDR3 DNA sequence: TGTGCCAGCAAACCAGGGACAGGGGGGCGGAAGGAGAACAATGAGCAGTTCTTC.

This chain connects TRBV11-2 to TRBJ1-4; tentatively, D is TRBD1 (6 bases). V lost 7 bases and J 7 bases, leaving 10 bases between the germline ends. The CDR3 sequence is 12 residues long. The germline CDR1 and CDR2 sequences are SGHAT and FQNNGV. CDR3 sequence reads: CASKQGTEKLFF. The CDR3, as DNA: TGTGCCAGCAAACAGGGTACTGAAAAACTGTTTTTT.

The chain carries TRBV19 and TRBJ2-2; TRBD1 is a possible D gene (6 bases). Germline lookup yields CDR1 LNHDA and CDR2 SQIVND (reference sequence). CDR3 length: 15 residues. V was cut by 7 bases and J by 0 bases, with 12 bases left in between. The CDR3 bases are TGTGCCAGTACCCCTGACAGGCCGAACACCGGGGAGCTGTTTTTT. Amino acid sequence: CASTPDRPNTGELFF.

The chain links TRBV2 to TRBJ1-4; D perhaps matches TRBD1 (6 bases). V gave up 4 bases and J gave up 5 bases, with 11 bases separating them. Per the germline V gene, CDR1 is SNHLY and CDR2 is FYNNEI. There are 14 residues in the CDR3. The CDR3, as DNA: TGTGCCAGCAGTGTACAGGGTGGGAATGAAAAACTGTTTTTT. Protein product: CASSVQGGNEKLFF.

This rearrangement joins TRBV2 to TRBJ1-1, with 9 bases that match TRBD1. The V and J ends lost 9 bases and 6 bases, in that order; junction bases with no gene match: 5. There are 12 residues in the CDR3. The V gene's germline CDR1 is SNHLY and CDR2 FYNNEI. CDR3 sequence (DNA): TGTGCCAGTACCCGGGACAGGGCTGAAGCTTTCTTT. Amino acid sequence: CASTRDRAEAFF.

This chain uses TRBV6-5 with TRBJ2-3; 15 bases are a match to TRBD2. The germline V gene has CDR1 MNHEY and CDR2 SVGAGI. The ends lost 4 bases at V and 5 bases at J; junction bases unmatched: 1. The CDR3 covers 15 residues. The CDR3 here is CASSWTSGGGDTQYF. CDR3 DNA sequence: TGTGCCAGCAGTTGGACTAGCGGGGGGGGAGATACGCAGTATTTT.

The rearrangement joins TRBV19 to TRBJ2-7; 10 bases agree with TRBD2. V trimming: 1 base; J trimming: 4 bases; junction bases outside the gene matches: 4. Germline assignment: CDR1 LNHDA and CDR2 SQIVND (reference sequence). The CDR3 loop spans 15 amino acids. The CDR3 DNA sequence: TGTGCCAGTAGTATAGGCTCTAGCGGGAGTTACGAGCAGTACTTC. Translation: CASSIGSSGSYEQYF. The variable domain in full, completed from reference TRBV19 and TRBJ2-7, reads DGGITQSPKYLFRKEGQNVTLSCEQNLNHDAMYWYRQDPGQGLRLIYYSQIVNDFQKGDIAEGYSVSREKKESFPLTVTSAQKNPTAFYLCASSIGSSGSYEQYFGPGTRLTVT.

The V call is TRBV6-5, the J call TRBJ2-7; 7 nucleotides align to TRBD1. The J segment lost 0 bases and the V segment lost 0 bases, leaving 2 bases of the junction unmatched. Germline V gene sequence: CDR1 MNHEY, CDR2 SVGAGI. This CDR3 is built from 15 residues. CDR3 sequence (DNA): TGTGCCAGCAGTTACTCCAGGGGGTACTCCTACGAGCAGTACTTC. Amino acids: CASSYSRGYSYEQYF.

The count of this clone is one. V usage is TRBV9 and J usage is TRBJ1-1; unclear D gene. Germline V gene data show CDR1 as SGDLS and CDR2 as YYNGEE. V lost 0 bases to trimming and J lost 1 base, with 10 bases between them. The CDR3 sequence is 15 residues long. The CDR3 region has the DNA TGTGCCAGCAGCGTAGATTACAAAAAGAACACTGAAGCTTTCTTT. Translated: CASSVDYKKNTEAFF.

The V and J genes are TRBV7-6 and TRBJ2-5; D is unresolved. V lost 0 bases to trimming and J lost 4 bases, with 15 bases between them. The CDR3 has 16 amino acids. The germline CDR1 and CDR2 sequences are SGHVS and FNYEAQ. CDR3 coding DNA: TGTGCCAGCAGCTTAGCGAATGGAGTCTTAGGAGAGACCCAGTACTTC. Its protein product is CASSLANGVLGETQYF.

The chain links TRBV10-2 to TRBJ2-7, with 10 bases fitting TRBD1. CDR1 and CDR2 (germline): WSHSY, SAAADI. The J segment lost 3 bases and the V segment lost 0 bases, leaving 5 bases of the junction unmatched. This CDR3 has 16 amino acids. In nucleotides, the CDR3 is TGCGCCAGCAGTGAGTCCGGGGACAGGGGAAACTACGAGCAGTACTTC. Translating it yields CASSESGDRGNYEQYF.

The chain uses TRBV9 and TRBJ1-1, with D unresolved. CDR1 is SGDLS, CDR2 YYNGEE, per germline. V was shortened by 0 bases and J by 1 base, with 10 bases between the two germline ends. CDR3 length: 15 amino acids. CDR3 sequence: CASSVEPGTNTEAFF. CDR3 in DNA: TGTGCCAGCAGCGTAGAACCAGGAACGAACACTGAAGCTTTCTTT.

The rearrangement uses TRBV5-1 and TRBJ1-1; D possibly corresponds to TRBD1 (5 bases). Trimming left V 3 bases short and J 10 bases short, with 22 bases between. Germline V gives CDR1 SGHRS, CDR2 YFSETQ. CDR3 length equals 15 residues. The CDR3 nucleotides read TGCGCCAGCAGCTCGTTCCAGAGCCGCGCGGGGGGAGCTTTCTTT. Translating it yields CASSSFQSRAGGAFF.